This TCR beta chain derives from a study of blood T cell repertoires in COVID-19. Generated by immunoSEQ multiplex PCR, the TCRdb table keeps only in-frame clones and is missing some. This sample has about 230,000 clones, with less than 90% found just once. Germline CDR1 SGHTA, CDR2 FQGTGA. V shed 11 bases, J shed 2 bases, and the junction held 13 bases outside the gene matches. This CDR3 contains 15 residues. The sequencing input was peripheral blood. This chain uses TRBV7-3 with TRBJ2-7, with 9 bases identical to TRBD1. The receptor was derived from a woman aged 70-85 years with active or convalescent COVID-19. The CDR3 region is CASRGAQGAAYEQYF. In DNA, the CDR3 is TGTGCCTCGCGTGGGGCACAGGGGGCGGCCTACGAGCAGTACTTC.